Listed here are 17 T cell receptor beta chains from one sample, sequenced in a study of blood T cell repertoires in COVID-19 (TCRdb year 2020). Library prep was done by the immunoSEQ multiplex PCR assay. Imported from immuneACCESS, the table was reduced by TCRdb to in-frame sequences with V and J called. These copies leave out some clones; in studies compared against another copy, an unresolved V gene accounts for under half, and the cause of the remainder is not known. The sample table contains 60,000 to 65,000 clones; only one count was recorded for around 77% of them. About 5% of the sample is held by the ten biggest clonotypes. Sequenced: peripheral blood. The receptor set was obtained from a woman aged 70 to 79 with COVID-19, enrolled during active disease.

The chain is built from TRBV7-8 and TRBJ2-3; TRBD2 aligns across 8 bases. V shed 1 base and J 3 bases; nucleotides not matched to a gene: 6. This CDR3 comprises 16 residues. Germline-derived CDR1 and CDR2 are SGHVS and FQNEAQ. The CDR3 is CASSLGAGGATDTQYF. CDR3 DNA sequence: TGTGCCAGCAGCTTAGGGGCGGGGGGTGCGACAGATACGCAGTATTTT.

There are a few counts of this clone. This CDR3 reads CASSPRTPGTGGADEQFF. The DNA of the CDR3 is TGCGCCAGCAGCCCCCGGACCCCCGGGACAGGGGGCGCGGATGAGCAGTTCTTC. The rearrangement joins TRBV5-1 to TRBJ2-1; 12 nucleotides match TRBD1. V lost 4 bases, J lost 8 bases, and 16 bases stayed unmatched. Germline V gene lookup returns CDR1 SGHRS and CDR2 YFSETQ. CDR3 length: 18 amino acids.

This rearrangement joins TRBV7-2 to TRBJ2-1, with 9 bases fitting TRBD1. Trimming cost V 5 bases and J 8 bases; bases outside gene matches: 7. Germline lookup yields CDR1 SGHTA and CDR2 FQGNSA. The CDR3 totals 14 residues. CDR3 loop: CASSIQGAGDEQFF. The CDR3 nucleotides are TGTGCCAGCAGCATACAGGGGGCTGGGGATGAGCAGTTCTTC.

This clone was seen ten or more times. The V call is TRBV13, the J call TRBJ1-2, with D possibly TRBD1 on 5 matching bases. The V and J ends lost 4 bases and 0 bases respectively, with 12 bases between them. Germline loops: CDR1 PRHDT, CDR2 FYEKMQ (reference sequence). This CDR3 comprises 15 residues. In DNA, the CDR3 is TGTGCCAGCAGCTCGGACACAACCACTAACTATGGCTACACCTTC. It specifies CASSSDTTTNYGYTF.

The rearrangement uses TRBV3-1 (or the pseudogene TRBV3-2) and TRBJ2-3, with D possibly matching TRBD1 (7 bases). Germline-derived CDR1 and CDR2 are LGHDT and YNNKEL (reference sequence). The CDR3 runs 18 residues. V lost 0 bases and J 6 bases, leaving 22 bases between the germline ends. The CDR3: CASSQDQWSRGDEDTQYF. For the CDR3, the DNA is TGTGCCAGCAGCCAAGATCAGTGGTCCAGGGGGGATGAGGATACGCAGTATTTT.

The CDR3 sequence is CASSLSGGPGNNEQFF. The CDR3 DNA reads as TGTGCCAGCAGCTTAAGCGGGGGCCCCGGGAACAATGAGCAGTTCTTC. The rearrangement links TRBV7-3 to TRBJ2-1, with D possibly being TRBD2 (7 bases). The V end was cut by 1 base, the J end by 5 bases, with 15 bases between. The CDR3 has 16 residues. Germline values: CDR1 SGHTA, CDR2 FQGTGA.

This chain connects TRBV7-9 to TRBJ2-3; the D is unclear. The CDR3 consists of 17 residues. Looked up from germline, CDR1 is SEHNR and CDR2 is FQNEAQ (reference sequence). V was cut by 2 bases and J by 3 bases, with 18 bases left in between. CDR3 in amino acids: CASSLPPPFRLTDTQYF. In DNA form, the CDR3 reads TGTGCCAGCAGCTTACCTCCCCCGTTCAGGTTGACAGATACGCAGTATTTT.

This chain uses TRBV12-3 or TRBV12-4 with TRBJ2-3, with D maybe TRBD1 (7 bases). The V end lost 9 bases, the J end lost 1 base, and 11 bases lay between the germline ends. The CDR3 runs 13 residues. The CDR3 DNA reads TGTGCCAGTATCAGGGGGGGCACAGATACGCAGTATTTT. Translating it yields CASIRGGTDTQYF.

CDR3 region: CASSLQASGSSYNEQFF. In nucleotides, the CDR3 is TGTGCCAGCAGCTTACAGGCTAGCGGAAGCTCCTACAATGAGCAGTTCTTC. This chain connects TRBV7-6 to TRBJ2-1, with TRBD2 matching over 7 bases. V was pared by 2 bases and J by 0 bases, with 7 bases of the junction left unmatched. Germline lookup yields CDR1 SGHVS and CDR2 FNYEAQ. The CDR3 has 17 amino acids.

The count of this clone is one. This chain links TRBV5-1 with TRBJ2-1, with TRBD2 identical over 12 bases. V lost 5 bases, J lost 4 bases, and 4 bases stayed unmatched. The CDR3 has 15 residues. CDR1 is SGHRS and CDR2 is YFSETQ in the germline V gene. CDR3 region: CASSRTSGGYNEQFF. The DNA of the CDR3 is TGCGCCAGCAGTCGTACTAGCGGGGGGTACAATGAGCAGTTCTTC.

This clone was seen once. This rearrangement joins TRBV5-6 to TRBJ2-2; 12 bases map to TRBD2. This CDR3 is built from 15 residues. The V gene's germline CDR1 is SGHDT and CDR2 YYEEEE. J lost 5 bases, V lost 2 bases, and 1 base had no gene match. CDR3 bases: TGTGCCAGCAGCTTACTAGCGGGGGGTACCGGGGAGCTGTTTTTT. It specifies CASSLLAGGTGELFF.

The chain has TRBV6-5 and TRBJ1-3; D not certain. The V gene lost 5 bases and the J gene lost 4 bases, with 12 bases spanning the gap. The CDR3 is 14 amino acids. The germline CDR1 and CDR2 sequences are MNHEY and SVGAGI. The CDR3 DNA follows: TGTGCCAGCAGTCGCGGGGAGTCAGGAAACACCATATATTTT. Protein: CASSRGESGNTIYF.

The V call is TRBV5-4, the J call TRBJ2-5; TRBD1 is a possible D gene (7 bases). The V end was cut by 0 bases, the J end by 4 bases, with 13 bases between. Germline V gene lookup returns CDR1 SGHNT and CDR2 YYREEE (reference sequence). The CDR3 is 15 amino acids. CDR3 DNA: TGTGCCAGCAGCTTGGCCGGCAGGGGGGCAGAGACCCAGTACTTC. This sequence encodes CASSLAGRGAETQYF.

Only a few counts were recorded for this clone. This chain links TRBV4-1 with TRBJ1-1; D may be TRBD1 (6 bases). V was pared by 6 bases and J by 1 base, with 15 bases between. CDR1 is MGHRA and CDR2 is YSYEKL in the germline V gene. CDR3 size: 15 residues. The CDR3 protein is CASRLPQGSNTEAFF. The CDR3, as DNA: TGCGCCAGCAGATTACCACAGGGCTCGAACACTGAAGCTTTCTTT.

This chain uses TRBV7-9 with TRBJ1-1, with 7 bases identical to TRBD1. The germline V gene encodes CDR1 SEHNR and CDR2 FQNEAQ (reference sequence). The CDR3 spans 14 residues. The ends lost 3 bases at V and 7 bases at J; junction bases unmatched: 8. Here the CDR3 DNA reads TGTGCCAGCAGCTTCAATGACAGGGTTAATGAAGCTTTCTTT. Translation: CASSFNDRVNEAFF.

This clone was seen a handful of times. V and J are TRBV18 and TRBJ2-3; TRBD2 matches 11 bases. Germline V gene data show CDR1 as KGHSH and CDR2 as LQKENI. The J segment lost 10 bases and the V segment lost 3 bases, leaving 12 bases of the junction unmatched. CDR3 length: 16 amino acids. The DNA of the CDR3 is TGTGCCAGCTCACCTCCGCCCCCGGCTAGCGGGGGGTCGCAGTATTTT. Protein product: CASSPPPPASGGSQYF.

This chain connects TRBV7-8 to TRBJ1-3; D is ambiguous. The CDR3 is 14 amino acids. The germline gives CDR1 SGHVS, CDR2 FQNEAQ. Trimming stripped 5 bases from V and 4 bases from J, with 12 bases between. CDR3 in amino acids: CASSAATLGNTIYF. CDR3 DNA sequence: TGTGCCAGCAGCGCGGCGACTCTCGGAAACACCATATATTTT.